This T cell receptor (beta chain) came from a study of graft-versus-host responses after intestinal transplantation. Germline lookup yields CDR1 MDHEN and CDR2 SYDVKM. The ends were cut back, 3 bases at V and 6 bases at J, with 17 bases in the middle. This CDR3 comprises 15 residues. Profiled with immunoSEQ multiplex PCR; TCRdb holds only in-frame clones, not every one. The table has 5,500 to 6,000 clones, around 33% seen once. Study-level points and caveats: Some patients had graft-donor T cell macrochimerism, and their allografts showed high graft-versus-host to host-versus-graft clonal ratios.

Responders (about 200,000, CFSE-labeled) were co-plated with about 200,000 irradiated, violet-dye-labeled stimulators. The rearrangement links TRBV28 to TRBJ1-2; tentatively, D is TRBD1 (6 bases). Source: alloreactive CD8+ T cells from a mixed lymphocyte reaction culture, taken before intestinal transplant. Subset meaning: CFSE-low proliferating T cells sorted from roughly six-day pre-transplant mixed lymphocyte reaction (GvH or HvG direction). This TCR was sampled from a human patient who received an intestinal transplant. The CDR3 here is CASSFTRGGHDGYTF. Here the CDR3 DNA reads TGTGCCAGCAGTTTCACCAGGGGCGGTCACGATGGCTACACCTTC.